The subject of this entry is one T cell receptor (beta chain). The CDR3 extends over 15 amino acids. Germline CDR1 is DFQATT and CDR2 is SNEGSKA (reference sequence). V shed 0 bases, J shed 12 bases, and the junction held 10 bases outside the gene matches. The sample's time point: newly diagnosed GD, antithyroid drugs for less than 3 months. From PBMCs, RNA was extracted and then used to make the TCR library. The entry originates in a study of regulatory T cells in long-lasting Graves disease. Researchers made TCR beta libraries by using iRepertoire HTBI primers and running Arm-PCR on CDR3 regions. TCRdb re-derived calls from the multiplex PCR reads in MiXCR, one entry per CDR3 protein. The data contain about 540,000 distinct CDR3 sequences, around an eighth of them singletons. These data also formed part of another study, on T cells in Graves' hyperthyroidism and ophthalmopathy.

The V and J genes are TRBV20-1 and TRBJ2-1; 11 nucleotides match TRBD2. This clonotype originated in a man aged 25-45 years with Graves disease. Sample: peripheral blood mononuclear cells (PBMCs), taken at new diagnosis, from a patient treated with antithyroid drugs. The CDR3 DNA is TGCAGTGCTAGAGATCCGGGACTAGCGGAATCTTGGCAGTTCTTC. Amino acids: CSARDPGLAESWQFF.